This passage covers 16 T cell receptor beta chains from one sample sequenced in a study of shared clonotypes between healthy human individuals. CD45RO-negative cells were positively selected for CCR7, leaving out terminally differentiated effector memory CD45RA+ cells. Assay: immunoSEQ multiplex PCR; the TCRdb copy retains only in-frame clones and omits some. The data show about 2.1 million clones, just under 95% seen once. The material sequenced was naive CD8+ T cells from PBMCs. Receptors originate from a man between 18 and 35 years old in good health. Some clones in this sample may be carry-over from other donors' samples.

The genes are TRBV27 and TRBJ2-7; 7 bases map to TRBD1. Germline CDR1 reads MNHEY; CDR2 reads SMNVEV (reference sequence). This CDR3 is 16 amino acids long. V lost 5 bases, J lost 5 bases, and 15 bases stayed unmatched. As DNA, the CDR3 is TGTGCCAGCAGTCCCTCCTCGGGACAGCTGGGCAACGAGCAGTACTTC. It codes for CASSPSSGQLGNEQYF.

CDR3 in amino acids: CASGYLGGYEQYF. In DNA, the CDR3 is TGTGCCAGCGGCTACCTCGGGGGGTACGAGCAGTACTTC. V is TRBV27 and J is TRBJ2-7; TRBD2 matches 7 bases. The germline V gene has CDR1 MNHEY and CDR2 SMNVEV (reference sequence). V gave up 8 bases and J gave up 4 bases; unmatched junction bases: 8. The CDR3 is made up of 13 amino acids.

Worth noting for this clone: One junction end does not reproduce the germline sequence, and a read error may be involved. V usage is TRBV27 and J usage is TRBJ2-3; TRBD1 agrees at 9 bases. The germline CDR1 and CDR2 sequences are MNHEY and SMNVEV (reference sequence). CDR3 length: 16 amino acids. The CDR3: CASSISGTGRTDTQYF. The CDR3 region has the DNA TGTGCCAGCAGTATATCCGGGACAGGGCGCACAGATACGCAGTATTTT.

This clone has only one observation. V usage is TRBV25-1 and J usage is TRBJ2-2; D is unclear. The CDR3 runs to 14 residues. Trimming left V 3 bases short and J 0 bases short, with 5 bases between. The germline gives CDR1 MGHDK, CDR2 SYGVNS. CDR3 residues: CASSEGTNTGELFF. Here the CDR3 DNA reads TGTGCCAGCAGTGAGGGAACGAACACCGGGGAGCTGTTTTTT.

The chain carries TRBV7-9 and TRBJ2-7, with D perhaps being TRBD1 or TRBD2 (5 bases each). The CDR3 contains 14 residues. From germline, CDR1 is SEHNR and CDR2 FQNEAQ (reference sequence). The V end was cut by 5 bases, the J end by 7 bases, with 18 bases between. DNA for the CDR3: TGTGCCAGCAGCCAGACTATGGGGCAAGTTGAGCAGTACTTC. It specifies CASSQTMGQVEQYF.

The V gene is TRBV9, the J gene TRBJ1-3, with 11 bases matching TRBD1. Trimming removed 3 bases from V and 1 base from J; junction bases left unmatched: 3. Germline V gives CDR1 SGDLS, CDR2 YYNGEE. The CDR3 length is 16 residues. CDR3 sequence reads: CASSAGQGASGNTIYF. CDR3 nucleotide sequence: TGTGCCAGCAGCGCCGGACAGGGGGCATCTGGAAACACCATATATTTT.

The CDR3 protein is CASSPWDRIGDEKLFF. In nucleotides, the CDR3 is TGTGCCAGCTCACCGTGGGACCGAATTGGGGATGAAAAACTGTTTTTT. The genes are TRBV18 and TRBJ1-4; the D gene is possibly TRBD1 (5 bases). There are 16 residues in the CDR3. The germline V and J ends were trimmed by 3 bases and 6 bases, with 17 bases remaining between them. Germline values: CDR1 KGHSH, CDR2 LQKENI.

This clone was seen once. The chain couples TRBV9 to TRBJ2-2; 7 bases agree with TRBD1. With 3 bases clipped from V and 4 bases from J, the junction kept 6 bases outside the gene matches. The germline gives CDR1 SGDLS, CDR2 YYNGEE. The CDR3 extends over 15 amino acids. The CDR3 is CASSGRQGRTGELFF. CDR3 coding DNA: TGTGCCAGCAGCGGCAGACAGGGTCGCACCGGGGAGCTGTTTTTT.

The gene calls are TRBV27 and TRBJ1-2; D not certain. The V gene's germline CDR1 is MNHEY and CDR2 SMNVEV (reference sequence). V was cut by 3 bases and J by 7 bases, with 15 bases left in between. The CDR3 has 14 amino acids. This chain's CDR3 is CASSFLPGVGGYTF. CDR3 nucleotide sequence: TGTGCCAGCAGTTTCCTCCCCGGGGTGGGTGGCTACACCTTC.

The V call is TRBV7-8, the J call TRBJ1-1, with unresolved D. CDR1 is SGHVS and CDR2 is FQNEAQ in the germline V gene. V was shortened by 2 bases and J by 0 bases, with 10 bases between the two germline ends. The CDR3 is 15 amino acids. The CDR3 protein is CASSLFLEMNTEAFF. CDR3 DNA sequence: TGTGCCAGCAGCTTATTTTTGGAGATGAACACTGAAGCTTTCTTT.

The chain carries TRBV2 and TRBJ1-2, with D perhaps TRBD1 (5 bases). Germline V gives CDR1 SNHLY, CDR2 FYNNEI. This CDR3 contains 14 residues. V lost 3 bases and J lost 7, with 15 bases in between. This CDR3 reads CASSEPGTVSGYTF. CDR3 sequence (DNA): TGTGCCAGCAGTGAGCCAGGGACTGTTTCTGGCTACACCTTC.

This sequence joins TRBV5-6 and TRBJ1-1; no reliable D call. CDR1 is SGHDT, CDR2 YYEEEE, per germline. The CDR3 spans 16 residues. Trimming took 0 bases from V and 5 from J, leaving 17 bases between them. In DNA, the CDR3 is TGTGCCAGCAGCTTGGGGCACGGGGTGGGTTTGACTGAAGCTTTCTTT. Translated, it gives CASSLGHGVGLTEAFF. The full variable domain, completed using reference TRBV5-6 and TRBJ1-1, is DAGVTQSPTHLIKTRGQQVTLRCSPKSGHDTVSWYQQALGQGPQFIFQYYEEEERQRGNFPDRFSGHQFPNYSSELNVNALLLGDSALYLCASSLGHGVGLTEAFFGQGTRLTVV.

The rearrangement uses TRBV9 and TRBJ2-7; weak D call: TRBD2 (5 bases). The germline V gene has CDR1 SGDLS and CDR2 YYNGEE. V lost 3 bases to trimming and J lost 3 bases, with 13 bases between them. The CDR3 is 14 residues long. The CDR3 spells CASSAGQRDYEQYF. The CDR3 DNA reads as TGTGCCAGCAGCGCGGGCCAGAGGGACTACGAGCAGTACTTC.

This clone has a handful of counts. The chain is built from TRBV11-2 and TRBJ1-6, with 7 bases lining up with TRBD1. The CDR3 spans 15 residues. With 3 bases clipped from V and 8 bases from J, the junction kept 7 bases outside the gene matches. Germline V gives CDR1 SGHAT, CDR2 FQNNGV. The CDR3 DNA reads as TGTGCCAGCAGCTTTGGTACAGGGGAGGATTCACCCCTCCACTTT. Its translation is CASSFGTGEDSPLHF.

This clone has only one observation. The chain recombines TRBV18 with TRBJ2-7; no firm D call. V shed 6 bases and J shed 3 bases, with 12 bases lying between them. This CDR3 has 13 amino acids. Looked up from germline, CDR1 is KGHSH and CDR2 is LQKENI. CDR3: CASSDGPGYEQYF. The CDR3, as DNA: TGTGCCAGCTCGGACGGACCAGGCTACGAGCAGTACTTC.

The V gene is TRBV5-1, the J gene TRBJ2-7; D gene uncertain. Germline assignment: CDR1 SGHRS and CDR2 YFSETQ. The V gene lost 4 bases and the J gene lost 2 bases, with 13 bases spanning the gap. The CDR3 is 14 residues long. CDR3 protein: CASSLPTGPYEQYF. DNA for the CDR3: TGCGCCAGCAGCCTACCGACGGGCCCCTACGAGCAGTACTTC.